The sequence of this T cell receptor (beta chain) was determined in a study of cytomegalovirus exposure and HLA in healthy donors. PCR employed 60 Vbeta and 13 Jbeta primers. As originally analysed: A follow-up analysis tallied around 80 million unique TCR beta chains, about 10 million shared. Clones were read by immunoSEQ multiplex PCR, and TCRdb kept only the in-frame ones, dropping some. V and J calls and clone size are those listed in that table; D and trimming were worked out from the DNA. The sample consists of tens of thousands of clones, 55% to 70% of them appearing once. Germline V gene sequence: CDR1 MNHNS, CDR2 SASEGT. The CDR3 loop spans 15 amino acids. Trimming removed 0 bases at V and 4 bases at J, with 12 bases between.

This TCR came from a woman in her thirties or forties in good health and CMV-seropositive. V is TRBV6-1 and J is TRBJ2-5, with D possibly being TRBD2 (6 bases). Sequencing was done on a sample of PBMCs. The CDR3 coding sequence is TGTGCCAGCAGTGAAGCGAGCTTAGCGGTAGAGACCCAGTACTTC. Translated, it gives CASSEASLAVETQYF.